This T cell receptor beta chain emerged from a study of cytomegalovirus exposure and HLA in healthy donors. Whole-study context: Of over 350 genotyped donors, roughly 80% grouped in the Caucasian-associated ancestry cluster. Overall study findings and caveats: Versus the roughly 690-donor mean, an Asian-associated ancestry cluster reportedly showed fewer N-insertions in a later analysis. The likely explanation for a cluster of highly shared sequence variants was sequencing artifact.

PCR used 60 Vbeta primers and 13 Jbeta primers. TCRdb's table, derived via immunoSEQ multiplex PCR, lists solely in-frame clones and lacks some. In the table there are roughly 100,000 clones, about 60% of which are singletons. With respect to this clone: Its antigen is currently unknown.

The CDR3 has 14 amino acids. Germline V gene sequence: CDR1 SGHAT, CDR2 FQNNGV. V dropped 3 bases and J dropped 7 bases, with 12 bases sitting between them. Donors counted as nominally healthy when sampled, yet unrecorded immune exposures were likely. V and J are TRBV11-2 and TRBJ2-2; D call uncertain. Sequences were obtained from PBMCs. The TCR originated in a human donor in good health. CDR3 sequence: CASSFTQAGGELFF. DNA for the CDR3: TGTGCCAGCAGCTTCACCCAGGCCGGCGGGGAGCTGTTTTTT. Supplemented by reference TRBV11-2 and TRBJ2-2, the full variable domain reads EAGVAQSPRYKIIEKRQSVAFWCNPISGHATLYWYQQILGQGPKLLIQFQNNGVVDDSQLPKDRFSAERLKGVDSTLKIQPAKLEDSAVYLCASSFTQAGGELFFGEGSRLTVL.